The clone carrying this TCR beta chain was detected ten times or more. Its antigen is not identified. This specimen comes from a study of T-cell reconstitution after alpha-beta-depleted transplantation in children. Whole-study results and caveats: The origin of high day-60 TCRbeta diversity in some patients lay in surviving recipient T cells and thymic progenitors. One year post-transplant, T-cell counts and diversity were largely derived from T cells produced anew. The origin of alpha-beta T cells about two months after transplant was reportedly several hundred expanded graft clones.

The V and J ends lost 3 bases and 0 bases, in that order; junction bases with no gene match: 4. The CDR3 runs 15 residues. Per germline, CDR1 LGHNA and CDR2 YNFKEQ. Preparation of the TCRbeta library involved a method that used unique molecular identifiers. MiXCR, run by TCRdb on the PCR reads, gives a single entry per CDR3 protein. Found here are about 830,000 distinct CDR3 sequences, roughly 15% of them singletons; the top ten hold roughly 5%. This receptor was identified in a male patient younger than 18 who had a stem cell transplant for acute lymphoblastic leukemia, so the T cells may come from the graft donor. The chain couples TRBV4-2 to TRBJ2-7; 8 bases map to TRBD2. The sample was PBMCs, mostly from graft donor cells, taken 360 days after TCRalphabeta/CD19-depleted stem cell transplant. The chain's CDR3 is CASSQGLVSSYEQYF. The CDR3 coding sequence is TGTGCCAGCAGCCAGGGACTAGTGAGCTCCTACGAGCAGTACTTC.